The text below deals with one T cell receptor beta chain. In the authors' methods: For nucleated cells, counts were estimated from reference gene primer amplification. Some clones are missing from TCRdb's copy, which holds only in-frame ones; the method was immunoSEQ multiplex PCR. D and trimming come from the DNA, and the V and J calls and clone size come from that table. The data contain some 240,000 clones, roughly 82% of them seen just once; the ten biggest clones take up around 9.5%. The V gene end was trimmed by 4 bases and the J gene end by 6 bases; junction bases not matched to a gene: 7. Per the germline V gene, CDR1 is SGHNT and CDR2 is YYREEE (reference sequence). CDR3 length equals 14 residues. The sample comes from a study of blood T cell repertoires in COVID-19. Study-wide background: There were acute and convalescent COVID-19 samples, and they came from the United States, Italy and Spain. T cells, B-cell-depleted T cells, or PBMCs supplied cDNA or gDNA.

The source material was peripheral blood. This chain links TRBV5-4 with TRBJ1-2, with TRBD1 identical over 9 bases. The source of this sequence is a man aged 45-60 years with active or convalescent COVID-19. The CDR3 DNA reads TGTGCCAGCAGCCCCCTACAGGGGGCGGATGGCTACACCTTC. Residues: CASSPLQGADGYTF.